This T cell receptor (beta chain) was captured by sequencing in a study of CD8 T cells in Susac syndrome. TEMRA cells were FACS-enriched, unlike CD8+ and CD4+ T cells, which were negatively isolated. Losses at the gene ends were 4 bases for V and 5 bases for J; bases not matched to a gene: 5. This CDR3 contains 15 residues. The germline gives CDR1 SGHDN, CDR2 FVKESK. Reverse transcription of roughly 0.45 to 1 ug RNA was performed with random hexamers. Using its own MiXCR run on the immunoSEQ multiplex PCR reads, TCRdb lists one record per CDR3 protein. This sample has 150,000 to 200,000 distinct CDR3 sequences, with 85% to 95% found just once.

The clonotype comes from a human donor in good health. This sequence joins TRBV14 and TRBJ2-1, with 10 bases fitting TRBD2. The material sequenced was CD4+ T cells from PBMCs. CDR3 bases: TGTGCCAGCAGCCTACTAGCGGGGATTAACAATGAGCAGTTCTTC. Translated: CASSLLAGINNEQFF. Together with reference TRBV14 and TRBJ2-1, the CDR3 gives the full variable domain: EAGVTQFPSHSVIEKGQTVTLRCDPISGHDNLYWYRRVMGKEIKFLLHFVKESKQDESGMPNNRFLAERTGGTYSTLKVQPAELEDSGVYFCASSLLAGINNEQFFGPGTRLTVL.